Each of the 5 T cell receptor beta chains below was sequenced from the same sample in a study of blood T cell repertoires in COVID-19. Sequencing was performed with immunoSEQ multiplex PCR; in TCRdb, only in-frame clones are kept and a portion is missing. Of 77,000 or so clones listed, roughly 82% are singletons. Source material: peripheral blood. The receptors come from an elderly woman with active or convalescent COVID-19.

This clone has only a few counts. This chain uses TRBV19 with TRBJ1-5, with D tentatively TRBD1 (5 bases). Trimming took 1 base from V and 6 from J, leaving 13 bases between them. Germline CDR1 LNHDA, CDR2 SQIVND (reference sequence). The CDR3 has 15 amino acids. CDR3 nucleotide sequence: TGTGCCAGTAGTATAGGCGTCGGGGGGGGTCAGCCCCAGCATTTT. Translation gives CASSIGVGGGQPQHF. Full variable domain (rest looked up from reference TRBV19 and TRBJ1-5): DGGITQSPKYLFRKEGQNVTLSCEQNLNHDAMYWYRQDPGQGLRLIYYSQIVNDFQKGDIAEGYSVSREKKESFPLTVTSAQKNPTAFYLCASSIGVGGGQPQHFGDGTRLSIL.

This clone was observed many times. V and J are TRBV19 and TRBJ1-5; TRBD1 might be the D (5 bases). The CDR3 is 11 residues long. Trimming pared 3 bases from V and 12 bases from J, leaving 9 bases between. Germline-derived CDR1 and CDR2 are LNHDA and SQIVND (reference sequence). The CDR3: CASSIDRFQHF. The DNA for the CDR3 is TGTGCCAGTAGTATTGACAGATTCCAGCATTTT. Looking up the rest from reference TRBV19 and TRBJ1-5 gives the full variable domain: DGGITQSPKYLFRKEGQNVTLSCEQNLNHDAMYWYRQDPGQGLRLIYYSQIVNDFQKGDIAEGYSVSREKKESFPLTVTSAQKNPTAFYLCASSIDRFQHFGDGTRLSIL.

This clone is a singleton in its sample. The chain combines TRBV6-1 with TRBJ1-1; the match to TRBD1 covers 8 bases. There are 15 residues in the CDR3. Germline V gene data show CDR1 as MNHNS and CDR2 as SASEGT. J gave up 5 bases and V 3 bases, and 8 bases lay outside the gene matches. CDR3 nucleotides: TGTGCCAGCAGTGAGTCCCAGGGGGCGGCGACTGAAGCTTTCTTT. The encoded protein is CASSESQGAATEAFF.

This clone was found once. The CDR3 loop reads CSVPTGDLEEQYF. Written as DNA, the CDR3 is TGCAGCGTCCCAACAGGGGACCTCGAGGAGCAGTACTTC. The chain joins TRBV29-1 to TRBJ2-7; 7 bases match TRBD1. Trimming at V came to 6 bases and at J to 7 bases, leaving 12 bases not matched to a gene. The CDR3 runs 13 residues. The germline gives CDR1 SQVTM, CDR2 ANQGSEA.

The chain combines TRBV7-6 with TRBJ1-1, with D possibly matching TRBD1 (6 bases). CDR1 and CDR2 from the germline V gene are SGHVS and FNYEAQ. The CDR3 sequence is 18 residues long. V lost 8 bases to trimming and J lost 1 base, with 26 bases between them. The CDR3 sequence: CASPTGGQTPVENTEAFF. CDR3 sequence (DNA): TGTGCCAGCCCGACCGGAGGACAGACGCCAGTTGAGAACACTGAAGCTTTCTTT.